This is a list of T cell receptor beta chains from one sample in a study of cytomegalovirus exposure and HLA in healthy donors. Using immunoSEQ multiplex PCR, the repertoire was profiled, and TCRdb retains in-frame clones only, with some absent. This sample yields roughly 100,000 clones, of which about four fifths are seen a single time; approximately 5.4% belongs to the top ten. The sample taken for sequencing was PBMCs. The receptors were gathered from a man aged 35 to 55 in good health and CMV-seropositive. Both conserved end residues are part of each CDR3. The order of the fields is CDR3 length, V gene, D gene, CDR3 protein. A D gene is named only where the DNA matches it firmly.

13,TRBV15,NA,CATSTTPTDTQYF
18,TRBV4-2,TRBD2,CASSQDGGTSGSTGEQFF
15,TRBV5-4,NA,CASSPRISSGNTIYF
15,TRBV6-6,TRBD1,CASSFYRGSNQPQHF
11,TRBV6-5,TRBD2,CASSYGGGQFF
15,TRBV7-8,NA,CASSLVGHYNSPLHF
14,TRBV6-1,NA,CASNIDSFSYEQYF
15,TRBV27,TRBD2,CASTQMLAGTYEQYF
14,TRBV6-5,NA,CASSYRATGTEAFF
14,TRBV7-2,NA,CASSLYRAGETQYF
15,TRBV5-4,TRBD2,CASRNRAGDTDTQYF
12,TRBV6-5,TRBD1,CASSNPRDRVYF
15,TRBV6-5,TRBD1,CASSKDRDPSYEQYF
13,TRBV6-5,TRBD1,CASSTRRGGGYTF
14,TRBV4-1,TRBD1,CASRTGGFADTQYF
15,TRBV5-1,TRBD1,CASSLGSDRGYEQYF
14,TRBV29-1,TRBD1,CSADRGQGAETQYF
14,TRBV7-9,TRBD1,CASSPGQGRETQYF
13,TRBV7-9,NA,CASSRQSNYGYTF
14,TRBV28,NA,CASSRQGGSYEQYF
16,TRBV7-9,TRBD1,CASSSQPGQVSGELFF
12,TRBV6-6,NA,CASKGGVDGYTF
13,TRBV7-9,TRBD1,CATKGQANTEAFF
16,TRBV6-6,NA,CASSTPGGLSTDTQYF
12,TRBV30,NA,CAWGFSSYEQYF
19,TRBV6-1,TRBD1,CASSEASTGAGSGANVLTF
14,TRBV28,NA,CASYLQGSSGGYTF
15,TRBV10-2,NA,CASKDAAGVRDTQYF
14,TRBV18,TRBD2,CASSETSGYNEQFF
16,TRBV5-4,TRBD2,CASSAGLAGDYNEQFF
15,TRBV15,NA,CATSLEAGWRDTIYF
15,TRBV5-1,NA,CASSLVAAANYGYTF
18,TRBV9,TRBD1,CASSFRDRVFLSGNTIYF
16,TRBV27,TRBD2,CASSPLSSGGVYEQFF
14,TRBV28,TRBD1,CASITGTANQPQHF
14,TRBV19,TRBD2,CASTGTSGTYEQYF
11,TRBV2,NA,CASSVSHEQFF
11,TRBV27,NA,CASSFRGRAFF
13,TRBV27,NA,CASSPQGNQPQHF
16,TRBV7-6,TRBD2,CASSLVTGGNTDTQYF
15,TRBV19,TRBD1,CASSKDRGRGQPQHF
14,TRBV5-1,NA,CASSLAPTNQPQHF
12,TRBV18,NA,CASSPRTGELFF
17,TRBV4-1,NA,CASSQDGSSGRLYEQYF
16,TRBV5-4,TRBD1,CASSLRPDRGPGTQYF
13,TRBV7-9,NA,CASVRDGQETQYF
18,TRBV15,NA,CATSRGGQPSSSYNEQFF
16,TRBV15,NA,CATSPTIPGIGNTIYF
14,TRBV11-3,NA,CASSLGLNTGELFF
13,TRBV7-2,NA,CASSPRQGNEQFF
15,TRBV7-9,NA,CASSLGSANTGELFF
15,TRBV6-5,NA,CASSYGAQVGYGYTF
13,TRBV10-3,TRBD1,CAVAGTENEKLFF
13,TRBV7-9,NA,CASSLVSPYGYTF
13,TRBV18,NA,CASSTAGTYEQYF
13,TRBV6-1,NA,CASTAGVYEKLFF
13,TRBV18,NA,CASSPERSTEAFF